What follows is one T cell receptor beta chain and its context. This sample stems from a study of glioma-infiltrating T cells after dendritic cell vaccination. V lost 0 bases, J lost 6 bases, and 14 bases lay in between. Germline values: CDR1 LGHNA, CDR2 YNFKEQ. CDR3 size: 16 residues. Up to about 2 ug genomic DNA was used for TCRB CDR3 amplification. The method was immunoSEQ multiplex PCR; TCRdb's version includes in-frame clones alone and lacks a portion of them. This sample carries tens of thousands of clones, about 84% of them seen once, and the ten largest clones take roughly 9%. Time point in this sample: after dendritic cell vaccination, including at tumor progression/relapse.

The chain employs TRBV4-2 and TRBJ1-4, with D maybe TRBD1 (6 bases). The sample in question was blood, obtained after dendritic cell vaccination. The clonotype comes from a human donor with glioblastoma. As DNA, the CDR3 is TGTGCCAGCAGCCAAGATATAGGGGGAGTGGATGAAAAACTGTTTTTT. The encoded protein is CASSQDIGGVDEKLFF.